The subject of this entry is one T cell receptor beta chain. This clone was counted a few times. The antigen it recognizes is unknown. Per-base qualities were not stored, and no clone one base away is much larger. This sample's time point label indicates: about 28 days (+/-7) after the second vaccine dose. AZD1222 recipients whose second dose came at about 4 weeks and those whose second dose came at about 12 weeks were combined into one group, since spike-specific TCR depth and breadth did not differ between the two schedules. Vaccinee samples came from UK trials COV001 and COV002, including a single-blind randomized controlled phase 2/3 trial of AZD1222 (ChAdOx1 nCoV-19) in healthy adults. For TCRbeta chain sequencing, PBMC samples were collected from trial participants at day 0 and at day 28 after the second dose. The CDR3 regions of human TCRbeta chains were analyzed by immunosequencing. The authors' analysis ran thus. Repertoire TCRs were checked for matches against a reference library of SARS-CoV-2-specific TCRs that had been generated using the MIRA antigen-specificity platform. Breadth meant the fraction of unique TCRs that were SARS-CoV-2-associated, whereas depth meant the fraction of total T cells that were SARS-CoV-2-associated. Using the MIRA data, each spike-specific TCR was assigned both to the spike region to which the TCR was reactive and to a CD4 or CD8 class. Log10-transformed breadth and depth values were compared by one-way ANOVA with Sidak's multiple comparisons tests. The table comes from immuneACCESS by way of TCRdb, which keeps in-frame sequences with V and J called. Part of the clones is missing from these tables; in studies checked, under half for an unresolved V gene and the rest for unknown reasons. D and trimming were read from the DNA, whereas the V and J calls and clone size are those reported in that table. This sample lists some 93,000 clones; roughly 88% were detected once. 9% to 14% of the sample comes from the top ten.

The data belong to a study of T cell responses to AZD1222 COVID-19 vaccine (dated by TCRdb to the early 2020s). Study-wide context: TCR sequencing covered 230 or so trial participants: 207 given two doses of AZD1222 and approximately 25 given two doses of MenACWY control vaccine. Trial participants were enrolled by age into subgroups of 18-55, 56-69 and 70-plus years, and roughly 150, 30 and 60 TCR-sequenced participants, respectively, were included in these subgroups. What the study reported, not specific to this receptor: Participants were mostly white British, with more females than males. The authors suggested clonal diversity may have been underestimated. Because no samples from the day 14 peak response were available, repertoires could be characterized only after the peak T cell response. The vaccine-associated CD4 TCRs covered the entire spike protein, and the dominant responses fell in regions 160-218 and 743-854. After two AZD1222 doses, both the breadth and the depth of spike-specific TCRs were significantly higher than at day 0 and than in MenACWY recipients. The 56-69-year group was small, and its depth increase did not reach significance, likely because of low power. Reportedly, almost half of the unique spike-specific TCRs recognized epitopes lying outside the regions that are mutated in the B.1.351 and B.1.1.7 variants. Only five or six AZD1222 recipients were SARS-CoV-2 seropositive at baseline, limiting conclusions about previously exposed vaccinees.

Unmatched junction bases come to 10, with V trimmed by 7 bases and J by 4 bases. Looking up the germline V gene (reference sequence) yields CDR1 SGHNT and CDR2 YYREEE. From the cysteine through the phenylalanine, the CDR3 covers 14 amino acids. The entry retains the CDR3 DNA only, 42 bases that are in frame from base 1. The clonotype comes from an adult who received the AZD1222 COVID-19 vaccine. The material sequenced was peripheral blood, taken 28 days after the second AZD1222 dose. The chain couples TRBV5-4 to TRBJ2-7; 8 central nucleotides agree with TRBD1. CDR3 loop: CASGELDRDYEQYF. The nucleotides read TGTGCCAGCGGAGAATTGGACAGGGATTACGAGCAGTACTTC.